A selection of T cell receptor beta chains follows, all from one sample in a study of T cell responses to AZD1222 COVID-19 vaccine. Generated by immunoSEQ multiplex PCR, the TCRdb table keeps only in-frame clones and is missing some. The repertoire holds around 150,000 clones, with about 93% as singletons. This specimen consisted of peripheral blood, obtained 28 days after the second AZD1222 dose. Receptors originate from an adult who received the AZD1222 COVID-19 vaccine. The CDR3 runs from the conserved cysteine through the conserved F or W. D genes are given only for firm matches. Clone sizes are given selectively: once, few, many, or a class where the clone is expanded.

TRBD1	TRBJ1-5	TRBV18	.	CASSADRNNQPQHF
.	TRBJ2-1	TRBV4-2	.	CASSQELAGYNEQFF
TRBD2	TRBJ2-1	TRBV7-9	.	CASSPSGQGEQFF
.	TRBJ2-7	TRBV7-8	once	CASSLASRYSSYEQYF
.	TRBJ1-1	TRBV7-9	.	CASSLTVNTEAFF
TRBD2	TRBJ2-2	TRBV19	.	CASSPPAGGGGTGELFF
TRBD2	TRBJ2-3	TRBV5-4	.	CASSWSSGTSTDTQYF
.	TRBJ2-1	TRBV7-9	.	CASSPEVGFNNEQFF
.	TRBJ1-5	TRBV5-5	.	CASSPQGGSNQPQHF
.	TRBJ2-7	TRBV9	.	CASSGGPTGEQYF
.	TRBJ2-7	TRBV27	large	CASSPGRLDSYEQYF
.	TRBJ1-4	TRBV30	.	CAWGEVTDEKLFF
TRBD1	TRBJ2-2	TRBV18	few	CASLKGDRVPTNTGELFF
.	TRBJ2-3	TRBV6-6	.	CASSYGPGDTQYF
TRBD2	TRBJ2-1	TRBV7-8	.	CASSLVLLAGRTEQFF
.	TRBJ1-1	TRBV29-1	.	CSVHGLGGSTEAFF
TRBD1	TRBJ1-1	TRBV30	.	CAWSVRDRGRGAFF
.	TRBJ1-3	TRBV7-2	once	CASSLAFGGSSGNTIYF
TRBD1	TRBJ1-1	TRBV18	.	CASSQSFTGVGTEAFF
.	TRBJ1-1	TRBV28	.	CASSPAHRTLTEAFF
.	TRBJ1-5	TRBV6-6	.	CASSPTFGGNQPQHF
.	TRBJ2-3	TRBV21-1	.	CASSKESTGGLTDTQYF
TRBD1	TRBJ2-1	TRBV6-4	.	CASSDLGQDYNEQFF
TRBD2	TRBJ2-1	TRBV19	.	CASSIPPSWGGPKNEQFF
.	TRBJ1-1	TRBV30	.	CAWSVRGPGEAFF
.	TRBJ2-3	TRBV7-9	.	CASSFGQSTDTQYF
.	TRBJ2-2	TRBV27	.	CASSLSRYQEELFF
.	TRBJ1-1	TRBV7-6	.	CASSSFGDSNTEAFF
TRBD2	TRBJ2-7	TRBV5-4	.	CASTSPGLEFGEQYF
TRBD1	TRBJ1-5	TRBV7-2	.	CASTQGGREPQHF
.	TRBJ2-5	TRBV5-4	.	CASSSALRAGEETQYF
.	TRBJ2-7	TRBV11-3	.	CASSLYGRQYF
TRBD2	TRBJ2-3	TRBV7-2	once	CASSLSSGPGGADTQYF
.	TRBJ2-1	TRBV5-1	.	CASSNPGGGKASNEQFF
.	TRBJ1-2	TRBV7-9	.	CASSLDTGLHYGYTF
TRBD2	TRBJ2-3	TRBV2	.	CASSEPRTRNTDTQYF
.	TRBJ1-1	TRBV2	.	CASTPQGGTEAFF
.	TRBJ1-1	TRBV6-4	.	CASSAGEGTEAFF
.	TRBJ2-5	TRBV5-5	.	CASSLDSRGYGETQYF
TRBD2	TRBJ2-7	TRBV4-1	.	CASSQIAGGPLEQYF
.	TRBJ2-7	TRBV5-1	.	CASSLVTGQSTLQYF
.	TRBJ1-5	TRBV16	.	CASTLSGPQHF
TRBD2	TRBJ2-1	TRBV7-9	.	CASSSGLAVGEQFF
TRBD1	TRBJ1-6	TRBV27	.	CASRQTTGTGGNSPLHF
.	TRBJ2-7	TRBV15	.	CATSMGTSLYEQYF
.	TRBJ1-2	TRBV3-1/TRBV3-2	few	CASSPSRGGYTF
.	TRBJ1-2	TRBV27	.	CASSSSIGEENYGYTF
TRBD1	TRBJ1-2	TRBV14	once	CASSQQTGAGYTF
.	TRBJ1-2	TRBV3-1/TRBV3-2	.	CASSPLDPGQSTF
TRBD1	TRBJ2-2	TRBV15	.	CATSPYQGAGELFF
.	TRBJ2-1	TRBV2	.	CASSEGYRPSSDEQFF
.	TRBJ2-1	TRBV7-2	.	CASRLGFLVQNEQFF
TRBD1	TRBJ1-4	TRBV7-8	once	CASSLDGTGGEKLFF
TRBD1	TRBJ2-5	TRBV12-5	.	CASGLVRTGRGVETQYF
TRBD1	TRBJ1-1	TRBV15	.	CATSRVGQGMRTEAFF
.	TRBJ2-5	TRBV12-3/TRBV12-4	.	CASSFAPRETQYF
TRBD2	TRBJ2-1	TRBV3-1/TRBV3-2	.	CASSQELLAGGRNEQFF
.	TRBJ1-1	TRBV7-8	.	CASSSTGARRNTEAFF